The 21 T cell receptor beta chains below were found in one sample sequenced in a study of T-cell reconstitution after alpha-beta-depleted transplantation in children. Preparing the TCRbeta library involved the use of unique molecular identifiers. Each CDR3 protein gets one entry after TCRdb re-called the PCR reads with MiXCR. The table has roughly 50,000 distinct CDR3 sequences, about 40% seen once. This specimen consisted of PBMCs, mostly from graft donor cells, obtained 360 days after TCRalphabeta/CD19-depleted stem cell transplant. These receptors originate from a male patient between 10 and 17 years old who had a stem cell transplant for acute lymphoblastic leukemia, so the T cells may come from the graft donor.

V and J are TRBV7-6 and TRBJ2-1; 7 nucleotides line up with TRBD2. The CDR3 runs 15 residues. J gave up 5 bases and V 3 bases, and 7 bases lay outside the gene matches. From germline, CDR1 is SGHVS and CDR2 FNYEAQ. The CDR3: CASSLFLADHNEQFF. In DNA form, the CDR3 reads TGTGCCAGCAGCTTGTTTCTAGCGGACCACAATGAGCAGTTCTTC.

This CDR3 is CASSLIGTAYEQYF. The CDR3, as DNA: TGTGCCAGCAGTTTAATCGGGACAGCCTACGAGCAGTACTTC. The genes are TRBV12-3 or TRBV12-4 and TRBJ2-7; 7 bases fit TRBD1. The V and J ends lost 2 bases and 2 bases, in that order; junction bases with no gene match: 3. This CDR3 has 14 amino acids.

The rearrangement joins TRBV12-3 or TRBV12-4 to TRBJ2-1; 11 bases agree with TRBD2. J lost 6 bases, V lost 5 bases, and 6 bases had no gene match. CDR3 length equals 15 residues. In DNA form, the CDR3 reads TGTGCCAGCAGTCCTCTAGCGGGAGGCGGCAATGAGCAGTTCTTC. This encodes CASSPLAGGGNEQFF.

The genes are TRBV3-1 and TRBJ2-5, with 7 bases lining up with TRBD2. Germline lookup yields CDR1 LGHDT and CDR2 YNNKEL (reference sequence). The CDR3 is made up of 14 amino acids. Germline trimming cut 4 bases from V and 5 bases from J; bases unmatched to any gene: 7. As DNA, the CDR3 is TGTGCCAGCAGCCTCGGGACTATCAGGGAGACCCAGTACTTC. It translates to CASSLGTIRETQYF.

J is TRBJ2-1 and V is TRBV2; D may match TRBD1 or TRBD2 (5 bases each). CDR3 length: 18 residues. Germline assignment: CDR1 SNHLY and CDR2 FYNNEI. Trimming pared 6 bases from V and 4 bases from J, leaving 25 bases between. The CDR3 loop is CASRPPGVGGYAYNEQFF. The DNA for the CDR3 is TGTGCCAGCAGGCCGCCAGGAGTTGGGGGTTACGCTTACAATGAGCAGTTCTTC.

This clonotype has only a few counts. The chain recombines TRBV9 with TRBJ2-4; 9 nucleotides align to TRBD1. The CDR3 has 19 residues. V trimming: 1 base; J trimming: 3 bases; junction bases outside the gene matches: 14. From germline, CDR1 is SGDLS and CDR2 YYNGEE. The CDR3 loop is CASSVRETGTGIGKNIQYF. CDR3 nucleotides: TGTGCCAGCAGCGTACGGGAGACCGGGACAGGGATCGGCAAAAACATTCAGTACTTC.

This chain joins TRBV9 and TRBJ2-2, with a tentative D call TRBD2 (5 bases). Per germline, CDR1 SGDLS and CDR2 YYNGEE. The CDR3 totals 16 residues. With 0 bases removed from V and 4 bases from J, the gap between germline ends came to 13 bases. CDR3 sequence: CASSVAPGEGTGELFF. As DNA, the CDR3 is TGTGCCAGCAGCGTAGCCCCAGGCGAGGGCACCGGGGAGCTGTTTTTT.

This clonotype was recorded a few times. J is TRBJ2-7 and V is TRBV13, with 9 bases that match TRBD1. The CDR3 loop spans 15 amino acids. The germline gives CDR1 PRHDT, CDR2 FYEKMQ (reference sequence). V lost 5 bases to trimming and J lost 6 bases; unmatched junction nucleotides: 11. The CDR3 reads CASSPSGQGGLEQYF. In DNA, the CDR3 is TGTGCCAGCAGCCCCTCGGGACAGGGAGGACTCGAGCAGTACTTC.

This clonotype was recorded a few times. The V gene is TRBV4-2, the J gene TRBJ1-5; D is unresolved. Germline loops: CDR1 LGHNA, CDR2 YNFKEQ. This CDR3 region has 16 residues. V shed 0 bases and J shed 4 bases, with 13 bases lying between them. The CDR3 loop is CASSQEMGMGNQPQHF. The CDR3 nucleotides read TGTGCCAGCAGCCAAGAAATGGGAATGGGGAATCAGCCCCAGCATTTT.

V is TRBV5-1 and J is TRBJ2-1; D remains unclear. This CDR3 region has 12 residues. V lost 0 bases, J lost 9 bases, and 7 bases lay in between. From germline, CDR1 is SGHRS and CDR2 YFSETQ. The CDR3, as DNA: TGCGCCAGCAGCTTGGTTGTGGGTGAGCAGTTCTTC. Translation: CASSLVVGEQFF.

This clonotype was counted a few times. V is TRBV7-6 and J is TRBJ1-2; possible D gene TRBD1, 5 bases. V lost 10 bases, J lost 1 base, and 13 bases lay in between. This CDR3 comprises 13 residues. Germline V gives CDR1 SGHVS, CDR2 FNYEAQ. The CDR3 spells CATHSGDNYGYTF. The DNA of the CDR3 is TGTGCCACCCACTCGGGGGATAACTATGGCTACACCTTC.

This clonotype was picked up a small number of times. The chain carries TRBV6-1 and TRBJ2-2; 8 positions match TRBD1. Germline values: CDR1 MNHNS, CDR2 SASEGT. The CDR3 loop spans 18 amino acids. With V trimmed by 0 bases and J by 3 bases, 9 bases remained unmatched. CDR3 residues: CASSEASWTGYDTGELFF. In DNA, the CDR3 is TGTGCCAGCAGTGAAGCGTCGTGGACAGGGTATGACACCGGGGAGCTGTTTTTT.

The count of this clonotype is one. This sequence joins TRBV20-1 and TRBJ2-3, with TRBD1 matching over 10 bases. CDR3 length equals 14 residues. Germline V CDR1 and CDR2: DFQATT, SNEGSKA (reference sequence). The trim removed 2 bases at V and 6 bases at J, leaving 5 bases unmatched. The chain's CDR3 is CSARRDRGRDTQYF. The DNA for the CDR3 is TGCAGTGCTAGAAGGGACAGGGGTCGGGATACGCAGTATTTT.

The chain employs TRBV5-1 and TRBJ1-1; D may be TRBD1 (6 bases). Deletions cut 5 bases from V and 4 bases from J, with 12 bases between. The CDR3 length is 13 residues. Germline CDR1 is SGHRS and CDR2 is YFSETQ. The CDR3 DNA reads as TGCGCCAGCAGTCTTGGAGGGGGCACTGAAGCTTTCTTT. Translation gives CASSLGGGTEAFF.

In this sample, this clonotype turned up a few times. This chain uses TRBV20-1 with TRBJ2-3; D is unresolved. The V end was cut by 2 bases, the J end by 2 bases, with 8 bases between. The V gene's germline CDR1 is DFQATT and CDR2 SNEGSKA (reference sequence). CDR3 length: 13 residues. The CDR3 spells CSARRSTTDTQYF. CDR3 nucleotides: TGCAGTGCTAGAAGGTCGACCACAGATACGCAGTATTTT.

The chain has TRBV11-2 and TRBJ1-4; 9 bases line up with TRBD1. V shed 2 bases and J 7 bases; nucleotides not matched to a gene: 5. CDR1 is SGHAT, CDR2 FQNNGV, per germline. CDR3 length equals 15 residues. The CDR3 loop reads CASSLTGGIGEKLFF. DNA of the CDR3: TGTGCCAGCAGCTTAACAGGGGGCATAGGTGAAAAACTGTTTTTT. Looking up the rest from reference TRBV11-2 and TRBJ1-4 gives the full variable domain: EAGVAQSPRYKIIEKRQSVAFWCNPISGHATLYWYQQILGQGPKLLIQFQNNGVVDDSQLPKDRFSAERLKGVDSTLKIQPAKLEDSAVYLCASSLTGGIGEKLFFGSGTQLSVL.

The rearrangement joins TRBV20-1 to TRBJ2-7, with D tentatively TRBD2 (5 bases). The CDR3 covers 14 residues. Germline CDR1 and CDR2: DFQATT and SNEGSKA (reference sequence). The V end lost 4 bases, the J end lost 0 bases, and 13 bases lay between the germline ends. CDR3 amino acids: CSAIADSSSYEQYF. The DNA of the CDR3 is TGCAGTGCTATTGCGGACTCTAGCTCCTACGAGCAGTACTTC.

Concerning this clonotype itself: Germline and junction disagree at one end, which may indicate a read error. The rearrangement joins TRBV12-3 or TRBV12-4 to TRBJ2-7; D unclear. The CDR3 contains 11 residues. For the CDR3, the DNA is TGTGCCAGCAGTCCCTCCCACGAGCAGTACTTC. Translating gives CASSPSHEQYF.

The chain uses TRBV12-5 and TRBJ2-5, with D unclear. This CDR3 comprises 17 residues. The V gene lost 5 bases and the J gene lost 5 bases, with 24 bases spanning the gap. In germline, CDR1 is LGHNT, CDR2 FRNRAP. CDR3 protein: CASGLQTVPRRKETQYF. CDR3 sequence (DNA): TGTGCTAGTGGTCTACAAACGGTCCCGAGAAGGAAGGAGACCCAGTACTTC.

This chain uses TRBV20-1 with TRBJ1-5, with 9 nucleotides matching TRBD1. Looked up from germline, CDR1 is DFQATT and CDR2 is SNEGSKA (reference sequence). V trimming: 6 bases; J trimming: 2 bases; junction bases outside the gene matches: 14. This CDR3 contains 17 residues. CDR3 protein: CSARPGQGKNGNQPQHF. CDR3 in DNA: TGCAGTGCGAGACCGGGACAGGGCAAAAACGGCAATCAGCCCCAGCATTTT.

This clonotype was counted once. This chain joins TRBV5-1 and TRBJ2-7; D might be TRBD2 (5 bases). CDR1 SGHRS and CDR2 YFSETQ come from the germline V gene. Trimming took 4 bases from V and 0 from J, leaving 11 bases between them. This CDR3 contains 14 residues. CDR3 amino acids: CASSPRVLSYEQYF. The DNA for the CDR3 is TGCGCCAGCAGCCCGCGGGTTCTCTCCTACGAGCAGTACTTC.